This T cell receptor (beta chain) was found in a study of T cells in Graves' hyperthyroidism and ophthalmopathy. The study, taken as a whole, reports: A 13 V-J model separated ophthalmopathy from stable hyperthyroidism.

This clonotype occurred a few times. Its antigen is unknown. The CDR3 runs 13 residues. V lost 4 bases, J lost 6 bases, and 3 bases stayed unmatched. CDR1 is SGHRS, CDR2 YFSETQ, per germline. Amplified TCR beta CDR3 regions came from RNA transcripts. With the HTBI primer set, the TCR CDR3 went through a first round of RT-PCR. TCRdb used MiXCR to reprocess the multiplex PCR reads, holding one entry per CDR3 protein. The data show approximately 410,000 distinct CDR3 sequences, with roughly 15% seen just once and 4% to 6.5% held by the top ten. V is TRBV5-1 and J is TRBJ2-7; 11 bases fit TRBD1. The source is a woman between 18 and 29 years old with Graves' hyperthyroidism. The sequencing input was blood. CDR3 sequence: CASSRTGGCEQYF. For the CDR3, the DNA is TGCGCCAGCAGCAGGACAGGGGGCTGCGAGCAGTACTTC.